Below, 4 T cell receptor beta chains from the same sample are listed, as sequenced in a study of blood T cell repertoires in COVID-19. Sequenced by immunoSEQ multiplex PCR; TCRdb stores in-frame clones only, minus some. The sample contains roughly 93,000 clones, about nine tenths of which appear only once. The sequencing sample was made of peripheral blood. The receptors come from a man aged 50-60 years with acute or convalescent COVID-19.

The V call is TRBV5-1, the J call TRBJ1-5; 7 bases fit TRBD1. This CDR3 has 13 amino acids. V gave up 0 bases and J gave up 8 bases; unmatched junction bases: 2. Per germline, CDR1 SGHRS and CDR2 YFSETQ. The CDR3, as DNA: TGCGCCAGCAGCTTGGGACAGGGTGAGCCCCAGCATTTT. Translation: CASSLGQGEPQHF.

The chain links TRBV5-1 to TRBJ2-3; the D gene is possibly TRBD2 (5 bases). CDR3 length equals 15 residues. Germline loops: CDR1 SGHRS, CDR2 YFSETQ. V was cut by 2 bases and J by 2 bases, with 12 bases left in between. The CDR3 is CASSFKWTDTDTQYF. The CDR3 coding sequence is TGCGCCAGCAGCTTTAAGTGGACTGACACAGATACGCAGTATTTT.

V gene TRBV19 combines with J gene TRBJ2-7; 8 positions agree with TRBD1. Losses at the gene ends were 2 bases for V and 4 bases for J; bases not matched to a gene: 1. The CDR3 runs to 13 residues. Looked up from germline, CDR1 is LNHDA and CDR2 is SQIVND (reference sequence). The CDR3: CASSIQGAYEQYF. The DNA of the CDR3 is TGTGCCAGTAGTATACAGGGGGCGTACGAGCAGTACTTC.

J is TRBJ1-4 and V is TRBV18; D is uncertain. The CDR3 has 15 residues. Germline V gene data show CDR1 as KGHSH and CDR2 as LQKENI. Trimming removed 3 bases from V and 0 bases from J, with 8 bases in between. CDR3 nucleotide sequence: TGTGCCAGCTCACCGGGCAGGACAACTAATGAAAAACTGTTTTTT. It specifies CASSPGRTTNEKLFF. Full variable domain (rest looked up from reference TRBV18 and TRBJ1-4): NAGVMQNPRHLVRRRGQEARLRCSPMKGHSHVYWYRQLPEEGLKFMVYLQKENIIDESGMPKERFSAEFPKEGPSILRIQQVVRGDSAAYFCASSPGRTTNEKLFFGSGTQLSVL.